This TCR beta chain was sequenced for a study of technical replicates of blood from a few donors. This clone occurred once. This table comes from immunoSEQ multiplex PCR, and its TCRdb copy is limited to in-frame clones, with some not included. This table holds about 89,000 clones, approximately 96% found once. V was trimmed by 1 base and J by 1 base, leaving 5 bases between them. Germline values: CDR1 PRHDT, CDR2 FYEKMQ (reference sequence). The CDR3 spans 13 residues. The chain combines TRBV13 with TRBJ2-7; D is unresolved. The sample taken for sequencing was T cells isolated from PBMCs. The receptor comes from a human donor in good health. The CDR3 DNA reads TGTGCCAGCAGCTTAGAACAGTCCTACGAGCAGTACTTC. Its protein product is CASSLEQSYEQYF.